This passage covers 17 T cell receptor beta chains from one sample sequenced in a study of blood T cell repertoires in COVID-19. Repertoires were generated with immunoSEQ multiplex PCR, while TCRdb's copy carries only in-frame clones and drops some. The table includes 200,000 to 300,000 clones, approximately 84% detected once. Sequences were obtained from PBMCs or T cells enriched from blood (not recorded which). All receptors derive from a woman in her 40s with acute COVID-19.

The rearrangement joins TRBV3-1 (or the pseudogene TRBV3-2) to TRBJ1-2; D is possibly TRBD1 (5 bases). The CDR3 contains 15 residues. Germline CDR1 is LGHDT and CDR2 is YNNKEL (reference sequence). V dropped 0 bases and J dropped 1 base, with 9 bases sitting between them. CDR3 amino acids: CASSQDWGINYGYTF. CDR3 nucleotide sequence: TGTGCCAGCAGCCAAGATTGGGGCATTAACTATGGCTACACCTTC.

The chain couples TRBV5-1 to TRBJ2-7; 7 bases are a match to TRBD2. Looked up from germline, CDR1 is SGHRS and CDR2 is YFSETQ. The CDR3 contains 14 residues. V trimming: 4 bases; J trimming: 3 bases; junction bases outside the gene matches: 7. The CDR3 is CASSHSSGRYEQYF. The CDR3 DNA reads TGCGCCAGCAGCCATTCTAGCGGACGCTACGAGCAGTACTTC.

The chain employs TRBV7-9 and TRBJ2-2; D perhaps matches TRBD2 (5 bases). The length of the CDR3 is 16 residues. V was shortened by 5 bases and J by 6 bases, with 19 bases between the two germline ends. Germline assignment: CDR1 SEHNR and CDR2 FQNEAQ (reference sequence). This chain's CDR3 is CASSVSGGVGSGELFF. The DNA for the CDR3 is TGTGCCAGCAGCGTAAGCGGTGGAGTGGGTTCCGGGGAGCTGTTTTTT.

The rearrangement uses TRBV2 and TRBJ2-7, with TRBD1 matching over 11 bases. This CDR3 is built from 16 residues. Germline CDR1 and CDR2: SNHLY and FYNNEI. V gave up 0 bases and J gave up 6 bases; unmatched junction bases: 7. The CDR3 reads CASSEAKPGQGVEQYF. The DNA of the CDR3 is TGTGCCAGCAGTGAAGCTAAACCGGGACAGGGGGTCGAGCAGTACTTC.

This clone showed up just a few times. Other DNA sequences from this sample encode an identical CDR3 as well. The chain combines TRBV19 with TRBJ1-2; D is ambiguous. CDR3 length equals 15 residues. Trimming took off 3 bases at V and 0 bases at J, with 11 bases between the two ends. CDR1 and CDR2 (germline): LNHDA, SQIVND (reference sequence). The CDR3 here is CASSILPPANYGYTF. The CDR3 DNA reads TGTGCCAGTAGTATTCTCCCCCCTGCTAACTATGGCTACACCTTC.

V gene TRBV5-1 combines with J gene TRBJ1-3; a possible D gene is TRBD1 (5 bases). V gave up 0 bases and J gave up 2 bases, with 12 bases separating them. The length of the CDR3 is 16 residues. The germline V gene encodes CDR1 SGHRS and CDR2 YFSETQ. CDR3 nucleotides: TGCGCCAGCAGCTTGGAGGGGCCGAGGACTGGAAACACCATATATTTT. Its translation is CASSLEGPRTGNTIYF.

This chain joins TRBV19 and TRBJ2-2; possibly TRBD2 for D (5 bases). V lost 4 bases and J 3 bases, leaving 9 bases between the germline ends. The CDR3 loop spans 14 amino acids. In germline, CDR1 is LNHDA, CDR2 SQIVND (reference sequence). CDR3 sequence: CASSTADYTGELFF. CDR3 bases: TGTGCCAGTAGTACAGCGGATTACACCGGGGAGCTGTTTTTT.

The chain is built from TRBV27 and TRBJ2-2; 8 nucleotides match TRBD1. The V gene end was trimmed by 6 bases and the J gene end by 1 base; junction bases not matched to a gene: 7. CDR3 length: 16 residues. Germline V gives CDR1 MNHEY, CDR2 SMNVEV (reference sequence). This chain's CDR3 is CASRLLGTGNTGELFF. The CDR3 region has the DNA TGTGCCAGCAGACTACTCGGGACAGGGAACACCGGGGAGCTGTTTTTT.

The CDR3 is CASSIGLAWAGELFF. In DNA form, the CDR3 reads TGTGCCAGTAGTATAGGGCTAGCATGGGCCGGGGAGCTGTTTTTT. This chain connects TRBV19 to TRBJ2-2; D may be TRBD2 (5 bases). CDR1 and CDR2 from the germline V gene are LNHDA and SQIVND (reference sequence). CDR3 size: 15 residues. The V end was cut by 1 base, the J end by 6 bases, with 12 bases between. Supplemented by reference TRBV19 and TRBJ2-2, the full variable domain reads DGGITQSPKYLFRKEGQNVTLSCEQNLNHDAMYWYRQDPGQGLRLIYYSQIVNDFQKGDIAEGYSVSREKKESFPLTVTSAQKNPTAFYLCASSIGLAWAGELFFGEGSRLTVL.

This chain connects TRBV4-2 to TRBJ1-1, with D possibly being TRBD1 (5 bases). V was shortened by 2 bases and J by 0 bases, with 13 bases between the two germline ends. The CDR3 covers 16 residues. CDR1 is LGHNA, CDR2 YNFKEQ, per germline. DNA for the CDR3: TGTGCCAGCAGCCAATTAGCTCAGGGCTTGAACACTGAAGCTTTCTTT. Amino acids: CASSQLAQGLNTEAFF.

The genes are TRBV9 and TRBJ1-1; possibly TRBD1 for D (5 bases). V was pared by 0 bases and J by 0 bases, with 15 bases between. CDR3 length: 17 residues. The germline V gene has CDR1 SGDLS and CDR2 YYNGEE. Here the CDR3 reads CASSVDPPGGVNTEAFF. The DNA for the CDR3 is TGTGCCAGCAGCGTAGACCCTCCCGGGGGAGTGAACACTGAAGCTTTCTTT.

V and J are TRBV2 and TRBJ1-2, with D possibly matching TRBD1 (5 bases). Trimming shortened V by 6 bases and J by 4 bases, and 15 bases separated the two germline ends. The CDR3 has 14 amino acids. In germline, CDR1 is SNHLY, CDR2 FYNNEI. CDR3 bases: TGTGCCAGCAGAGACGGGACTCAGGTCTATGGCTACACCTTC. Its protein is CASRDGTQVYGYTF.

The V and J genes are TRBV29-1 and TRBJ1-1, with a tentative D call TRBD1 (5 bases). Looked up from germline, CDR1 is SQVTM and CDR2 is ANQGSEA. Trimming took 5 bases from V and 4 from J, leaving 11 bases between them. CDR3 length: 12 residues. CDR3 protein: CSVQGRGTEAFF. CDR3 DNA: TGCAGCGTTCAGGGAAGAGGCACTGAAGCTTTCTTT.

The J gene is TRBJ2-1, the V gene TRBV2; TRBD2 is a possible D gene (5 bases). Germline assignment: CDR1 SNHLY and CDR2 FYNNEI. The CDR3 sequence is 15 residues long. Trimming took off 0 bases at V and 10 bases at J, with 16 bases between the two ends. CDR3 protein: CASSEARGQFGEQFF. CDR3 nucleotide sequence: TGTGCCAGCAGTGAAGCGCGAGGGCAATTTGGAGAGCAGTTCTTC.

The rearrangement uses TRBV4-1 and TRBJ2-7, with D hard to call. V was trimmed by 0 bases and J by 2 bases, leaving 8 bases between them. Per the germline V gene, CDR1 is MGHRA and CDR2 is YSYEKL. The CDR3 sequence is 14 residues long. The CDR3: CASSQDRGPYEQYF. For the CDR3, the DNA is TGCGCCAGCAGCCAAGACCGCGGTCCCTACGAGCAGTACTTC.

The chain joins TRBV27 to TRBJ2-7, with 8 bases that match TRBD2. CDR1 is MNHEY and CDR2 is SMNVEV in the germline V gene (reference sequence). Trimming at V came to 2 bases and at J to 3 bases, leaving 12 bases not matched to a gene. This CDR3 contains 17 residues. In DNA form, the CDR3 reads TGTGCCAGCAGTTTAAAATCCGGGACTAGTAGATTCTACGAGCAGTACTTC. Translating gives CASSLKSGTSRFYEQYF.

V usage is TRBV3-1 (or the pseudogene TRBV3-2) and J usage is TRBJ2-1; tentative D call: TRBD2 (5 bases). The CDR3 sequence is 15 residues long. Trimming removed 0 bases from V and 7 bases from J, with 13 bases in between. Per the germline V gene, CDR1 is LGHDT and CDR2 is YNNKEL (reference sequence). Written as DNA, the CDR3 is TGTGCCAGCAGCCAAGAACTAGTCTTACCTAATGAGCAGTTCTTC. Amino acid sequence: CASSQELVLPNEQFF.